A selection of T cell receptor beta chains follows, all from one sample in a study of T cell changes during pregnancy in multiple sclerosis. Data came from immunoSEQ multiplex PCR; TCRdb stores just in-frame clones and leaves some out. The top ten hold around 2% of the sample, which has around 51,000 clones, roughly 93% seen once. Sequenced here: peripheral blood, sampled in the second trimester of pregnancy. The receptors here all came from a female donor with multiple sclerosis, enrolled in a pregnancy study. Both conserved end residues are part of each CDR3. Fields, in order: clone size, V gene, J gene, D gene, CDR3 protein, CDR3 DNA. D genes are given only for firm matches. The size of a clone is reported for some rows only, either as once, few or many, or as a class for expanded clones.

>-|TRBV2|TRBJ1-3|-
CASSQAPGAVSF
TGTGCCAGCAGCCAAGCCCCAGGGGCCGTTTCCTTT
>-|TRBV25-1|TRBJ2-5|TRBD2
CASSVIAGGLETQYF
TGTGCCAGCAGTGTTATAGCGGGAGGGCTGGAGACCCAGTACTTC
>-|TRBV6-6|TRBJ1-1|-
CASIAGALMNTEAFF
TGTGCCAGCATAGCAGGGGCGCTCATGAACACTGAAGCTTTCTTT
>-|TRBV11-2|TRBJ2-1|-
CASSLGGHEQFF
TGTGCCAGCAGCTTAGGGGGCCATGAGCAGTTCTTC
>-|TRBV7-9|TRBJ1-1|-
CASGFTDTEAFF
TGTGCCAGCGGGTTTACAGACACTGAAGCTTTCTTT
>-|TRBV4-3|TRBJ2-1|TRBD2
CASSQDGTSAYNEQFF
TGCGCCAGCAGCCAAGATGGGACTAGCGCTTACAATGAGCAGTTCTTC
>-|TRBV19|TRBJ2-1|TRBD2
CASSILAGGNEQFF
TGTGCCAGTAGTATTCTAGCGGGAGGAAATGAGCAGTTCTTC
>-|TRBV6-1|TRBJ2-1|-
CASSSRSGGYNEQFF
TGTGCCAGCAGTTCCCGTAGCGGAGGCTACAATGAGCAGTTCTTC
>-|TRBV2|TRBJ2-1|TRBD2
CASSAEREGRYNEQFF
TGTGCCAGCAGTGCCGAGCGGGAGGGGCGTTACAATGAGCAGTTCTTC
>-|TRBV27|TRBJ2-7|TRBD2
CASKRTSGSGYEQYF
TGTGCCAGCAAGCGGACTAGCGGGAGTGGGTACGAGCAGTACTTC
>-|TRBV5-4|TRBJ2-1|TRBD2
CASSGTSGGNEQFF
TGTGCCAGCAGCGGGACTAGCGGGGGGAATGAGCAGTTCTTC
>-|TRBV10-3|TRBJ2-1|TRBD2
CAISPTNSGAAYNEQFF
TGTGCCATCAGTCCCACCAATAGCGGGGCAGCCTACAATGAGCAGTTCTTC
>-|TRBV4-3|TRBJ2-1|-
CASSQFDGSYNEQFF
TGCGCCAGCAGCCAATTTGACGGGAGCTACAATGAGCAGTTCTTC
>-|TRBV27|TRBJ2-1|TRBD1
CATALGAGGAKNEQFF
TGTGCCACCGCCCTGGGGGCAGGGGGCGCTAAGAATGAGCAGTTCTTC
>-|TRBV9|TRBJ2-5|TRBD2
CASSVDGTSYETQYF
TGTGCCAGCAGCGTAGATGGGACTAGCTATGAGACCCAGTACTTC
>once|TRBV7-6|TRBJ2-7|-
CASSPGGYEQYF
TGTGCCAGCAGCCCAGGTGGTTACGAGCAGTACTTC
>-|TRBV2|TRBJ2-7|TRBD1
CASRGGTGNEQYF
TGTGCCAGCAGAGGCGGGACAGGGAACGAGCAGTACTTC
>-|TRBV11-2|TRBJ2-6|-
CASSSLASGANVLTF
TGTGCCAGCAGCTCCCTAGCGTCTGGGGCCAACGTCCTGACTTTC
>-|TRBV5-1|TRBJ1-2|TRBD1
CASSFGTAYGYTF
TGCGCCAGCAGCTTCGGGACAGCCTATGGCTACACCTTC
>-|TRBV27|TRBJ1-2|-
CASSFRADFNGYTF
TGTGCCAGCAGTTTTCGAGCAGACTTCAATGGCTACACCTTC
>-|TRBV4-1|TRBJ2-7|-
CASSQELASYEQYF
TGCGCCAGCAGCCAAGAACTAGCTAGCTACGAGCAGTACTTC
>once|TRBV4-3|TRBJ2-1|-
CASSQDSTSNNEQFF
TGCGCCAGCAGCCAAGATTCTACCTCCAACAATGAGCAGTTCTTC
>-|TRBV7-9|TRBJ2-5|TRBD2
CASSLGTSGQETQYF
TGTGCCAGCAGCTTAGGGACTAGCGGACAAGAGACCCAGTACTTC